Reported below is one TCR beta chain. The CDR3 is made up of 12 amino acids. Trimming left V 3 bases short and J 8 bases short, with 8 bases between. CDR1 is SGDLS, CDR2 YYNGEE, per germline. Profiled with immunoSEQ multiplex PCR; TCRdb holds only in-frame clones, not every one. Of nearly 70,000 clones detected, 90% to 95% appear once; the ten largest clones hold roughly 4%. This TCR derives from a middle-aged man with rheumatoid arthritis. V and J are TRBV9 and TRBJ1-4; no firm D call. The sequenced sample was PBMCs. In DNA, the CDR3 is TGTGCCAGCAGCGATCGGGCGGAAAAACTGTTTTTT. Translating it yields CASSDRAEKLFF.